This TCR beta chain is drawn from a study of blood T cell repertoires in COVID-19. Overall study: Material from acute and convalescent COVID-19 was sourced from the United States, Italy and Spain.

As processed by the authors: Nucleated cell counts were estimated from reference gene primer amplification. TCRdb's table, derived via immunoSEQ multiplex PCR, lists solely in-frame clones and lacks some. That table furnishes V, J and clone size, whereas the DNA furnished D and trimming. The data show hundreds of thousands of clones, with approximately 88% seen just once and just under 1% held by the top ten. Symptom resolution, clearance, or two negative PCRs marked donors in Cohort 3 as recovered. This TCR was sampled from a woman in her 30s who had recovered from COVID-19. The sequencing sample was made of PBMCs or T cells enriched from blood (not recorded which).

The DNA of the CDR3 is TGTGCCAGCAGCGTAGTTGGCAGTAACACTGAAGCTTTCTTT. This encodes CASSVVGSNTEAFF. The chain uses TRBV9 and TRBJ1-1; D is unclear. This CDR3 has 14 residues. Per the germline V gene, CDR1 is SGDLS and CDR2 is YYNGEE. Trimming pared 0 bases from V and 2 bases from J, leaving 8 bases between.